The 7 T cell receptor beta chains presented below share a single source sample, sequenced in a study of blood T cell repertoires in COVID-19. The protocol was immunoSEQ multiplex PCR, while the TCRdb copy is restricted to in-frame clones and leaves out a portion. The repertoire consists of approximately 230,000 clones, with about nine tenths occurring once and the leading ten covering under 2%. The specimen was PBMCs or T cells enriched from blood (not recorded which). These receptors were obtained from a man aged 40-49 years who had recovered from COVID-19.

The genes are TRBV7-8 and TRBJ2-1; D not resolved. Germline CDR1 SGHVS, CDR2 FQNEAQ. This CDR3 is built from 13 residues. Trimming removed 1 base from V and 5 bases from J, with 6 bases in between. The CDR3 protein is CASSLGLHNEQFF. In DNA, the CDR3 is TGTGCCAGCAGCTTAGGGCTCCACAATGAGCAGTTCTTC.

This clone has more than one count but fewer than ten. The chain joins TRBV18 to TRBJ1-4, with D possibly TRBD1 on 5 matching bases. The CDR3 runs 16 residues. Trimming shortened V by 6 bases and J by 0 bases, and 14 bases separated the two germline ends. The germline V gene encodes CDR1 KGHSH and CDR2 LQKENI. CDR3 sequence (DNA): TGTGCCAGCTCTGAGGTAGGGGCTGCAACTAATGAAAAACTGTTTTTT. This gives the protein CASSEVGAATNEKLFF.

CDR3 coding DNA: TGTGCCACCAGGGACAGGGAGGAGACCCAGTACTTC. It yields the protein CATRDREETQYF. This chain joins TRBV10-3 and TRBJ2-5; 9 bases are shared with TRBD1. Losses at the gene ends were 10 bases for V and 5 bases for J; bases not matched to a gene: 5. The CDR3 runs 12 residues. Germline lookup yields CDR1 ENHRY and CDR2 SYGVKD.

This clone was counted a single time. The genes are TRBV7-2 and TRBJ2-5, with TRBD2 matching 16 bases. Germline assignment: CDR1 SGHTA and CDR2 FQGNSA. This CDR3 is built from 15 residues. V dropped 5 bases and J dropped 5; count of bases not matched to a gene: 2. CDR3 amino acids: CASSMGLAGGETQYF. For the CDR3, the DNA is TGTGCCAGCAGCATGGGACTAGCGGGGGGGGAGACCCAGTACTTC.

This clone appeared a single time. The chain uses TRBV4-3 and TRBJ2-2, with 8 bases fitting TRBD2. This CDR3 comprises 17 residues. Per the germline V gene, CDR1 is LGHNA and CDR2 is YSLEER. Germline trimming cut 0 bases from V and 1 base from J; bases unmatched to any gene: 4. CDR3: CASSQDRGGENTGELFF. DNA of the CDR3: TGCGCCAGCAGCCAAGATCGGGGGGGAGAGAACACCGGGGAGCTGTTTTTT.

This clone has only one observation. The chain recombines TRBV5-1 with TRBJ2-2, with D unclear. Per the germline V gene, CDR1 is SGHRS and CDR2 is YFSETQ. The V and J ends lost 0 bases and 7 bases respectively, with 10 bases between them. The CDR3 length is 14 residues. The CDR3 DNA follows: TGCGCCAGCAGCTTGGCCTTCGAGAACGGGGAGCTGTTTTTT. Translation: CASSLAFENGELFF.

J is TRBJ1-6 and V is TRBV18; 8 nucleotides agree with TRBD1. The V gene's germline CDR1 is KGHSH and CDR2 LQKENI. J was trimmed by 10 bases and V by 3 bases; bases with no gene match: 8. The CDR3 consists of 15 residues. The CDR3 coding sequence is TGTGCCAGCTCACCGCAAGGACAGGGCTCCTCACCCCTCCACTTT. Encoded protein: CASSPQGQGSSPLHF.